These T cell receptor beta chains were read from a single sample in a study of T cell responses to AZD1222 COVID-19 vaccine. Libraries were prepared by immunoSEQ multiplex PCR; TCRdb keeps only in-frame clonotypes and omits some of them. The profile shows about 120,000 clones, around 90% of them singletons. Specimen: peripheral blood, collected on day 0 of AZD1222 vaccination. These receptors came from an adult in good health. Each CDR3 is given with its conserved first and last residue. A D gene is named only where the DNA matches it firmly. Clone size appears in some rows only: once, few, many, or a class for an expanded clone.

J | D | size | V | DNA | CDR3
TRBJ2-7 | TRBD1 | few | TRBV7-7 | TGTGCCAGCAGCTGGGGGACAGGTCCCTCCTACGAGCAGTACTTC | CASSWGTGPSYEQYF
TRBJ2-7 | - | - | TRBV10-3 | TGTGCCATCAGCCCGGGTAGCCCCTCGTACGAGCAGTACTTC | CAISPGSPSYEQYF
TRBJ2-5 | - | - | TRBV5-1 | TGCGCCAGCAGCTTGGCCCCGGGGGCAGCGGAGACCCAGTACTTC | CASSLAPGAAETQYF
TRBJ2-7 | - | - | TRBV11-1 | TGTGCCAGCAGCAACCCTGCCATGGCAGGGTACGAGCAGTACTTC | CASSNPAMAGYEQYF
TRBJ2-2 | TRBD2 | - | TRBV7-9 | TGTGCCAGCAGCCCCAGCGGGAGTTACACCGGGGAGCTGTTTTTT | CASSPSGSYTGELFF
TRBJ1-2 | - | - | TRBV12-3/TRBV12-4 | TGTGCCAGCAGCCGGCAGGGACTATATGGCTACACCTTC | CASSRQGLYGYTF
TRBJ2-1 | - | few | TRBV4-1 | TGCGCCAGCAGCCAAGACCGTCCGGGGCCGGTGGAGTTCTTC | CASSQDRPGPVEFF
TRBJ1-2 | - | few | TRBV19 | TGTGCCAGTAGTATTGGCAGGGCGCGTGGCTACACCTTC | CASSIGRARGYTF
TRBJ2-3 | TRBD2 | once | TRBV4-1 | TGCGCCAGCAGCCAAATAGCGGGAGTAGTAGCTACGCAGTATTTT | CASSQIAGVVATQYF
TRBJ1-5 | - | - | TRBV19 | TGTGCCAGTAGTATGAGGAATCAGCCCCAGCATTTT | CASSMRNQPQHF
TRBJ1-6 | - | - | TRBV3-1/TRBV3-2 | TGTGCCAGCAGCCAGATATACACGGGGGGGACTAATTCACCCCTCCACTTT | CASSQIYTGGTNSPLHF
TRBJ2-1 | - | - | TRBV9 | TGTGCCAGCAGCACGGACCCTAGGAATGAGCAGTTCTTC | CASSTDPRNEQFF
TRBJ2-5 | - | - | TRBV7-9 | TGTGCCAGCAGCTTGTACAGCCAAGAGACCCAGTACTTC | CASSLYSQETQYF
TRBJ2-2 | TRBD2 | few | TRBV7-6 | TGTGCCAGCTCGGGGCTAGCGGGGACCGGGGAGCTGTTTTTT | CASSGLAGTGELFF
TRBJ2-3 | - | - | TRBV9 | TGTGCCAGCAGCGTACGCGATAGCAAGGATACGCAGTATTTT | CASSVRDSKDTQYF
TRBJ2-3 | TRBD2 | once | TRBV14 | TGTGCCAGCAGCCCGCCCAGCGGGGGCACAGATACGCAGTATTTT | CASSPPSGGTDTQYF
TRBJ2-7 | - | - | TRBV3-1/TRBV3-2 | TGTGCCAGCAGCCAAGATCTGGCAGCCGACGAGCAGTACTTC | CASSQDLAADEQYF
TRBJ2-1 | - | - | TRBV2 | TGTGCCAGCAGTGTGGCTGCATTAGGGGGCAATGAGCAGTTCTTC | CASSVAALGGNEQFF
TRBJ1-2 | TRBD1 | - | TRBV4-1 | TGCGCCAGCAGCCTCCGACAGGGGGCGGATGGCTACACCTTC | CASSLRQGADGYTF
TRBJ2-5 | TRBD2 | - | TRBV4-3 | TGCGCCAGCAGCCAAGATTACGCGGGGGGTCGGCGGGGAATGGAGACCCAGTACTTC | CASSQDYAGGRRGMETQYF
TRBJ1-6 | - | - | TRBV2 | TGTGCCAGCAGCGTCGAAAGGGCTCGGGATTCACCCCTCCACTTT | CASSVERARDSPLHF
TRBJ1-6 | TRBD1 | - | TRBV3-1/TRBV3-2 | TGTGCCAGCAGGCCGGGGACAGGGGGTTCACCCCTCCACTTT | CASRPGTGGSPLHF
TRBJ2-2 | - | - | TRBV12-3/TRBV12-4 | TGTGCCAGCAGTTTGTCTGGGGAGCTGTTTTTT | CASSLSGELFF
TRBJ1-2 | - | - | TRBV5-1 | TGCGCCAGCAGCTTGAGCGGGGCGGGGGCAGGTGGCTACACCTTC | CASSLSGAGAGGYTF
TRBJ2-7 | - | - | TRBV9 | TGTGCCAGCAGCGTAGACGGGGATTACGAGCAGTACTTC | CASSVDGDYEQYF
TRBJ1-1 | - | - | TRBV2 | TGTGCCAGCAGTGAACGATTAGGGTCGGTTACTGAAGCTTTCTTT | CASSERLGSVTEAFF
TRBJ1-3 | - | - | TRBV5-1 | TGCGCCAGCAGCTTGGGTGGGTTAGACTACACCATATATTTT | CASSLGGLDYTIYF
TRBJ1-4 | TRBD1 | - | TRBV9 | TGTGCCAGCAGCGTAGGGACAGGGGCAACTAATGAAAAACTGTTTTTT | CASSVGTGATNEKLFF
TRBJ1-5 | - | - | TRBV19 | TGTGCCAGTAGCCGGACAGATAGCAATCAGCCCCAGCATTTT | CASSRTDSNQPQHF
TRBJ1-6 | TRBD1 | - | TRBV7-9 | TGTGCCAGCAGCCCACCCGTAGGGGCGACAGGGTACCATTCACCCCTCCACTTT | CASSPPVGATGYHSPLHF
TRBJ1-6 | - | - | TRBV2 | TGTGCCAGCAGTGGACAGAGCTCCTATAATTCACCCCTCCACTTT | CASSGQSSYNSPLHF
TRBJ2-3 | - | - | TRBV7-2 | TGTGCCAGCAGCCCGACCATAAAGGGGGATACGCAGTATTTT | CASSPTIKGDTQYF
TRBJ2-7 | - | - | TRBV5-1 | TGCGCCAGCAGCTTGGGACAGAGCTCCTACGAGCAGTACTTC | CASSLGQSSYEQYF